The 29 T cell receptor beta chains below come from one sample, sequenced in a study of cytomegalovirus exposure and HLA in healthy donors. The PCR was carried out with 60 Vbeta primers and 13 Jbeta primers. This table comes from immunoSEQ multiplex PCR, and its TCRdb copy is limited to in-frame clones, with some not included. The table includes under 170,000 clones, approximately 60% detected once. The sample comprised PBMCs. These receptors were taken from a woman aged 55-70 years in good health and CMV-seropositive.

This clone was counted between two and nine times. The chain combines TRBV4-3 with TRBJ2-7, with D possibly matching TRBD2 (6 bases). Germline values: CDR1 LGHNA, CDR2 YSLEER. The V end was cut by 0 bases, the J end by 6 bases, with 12 bases between. This CDR3 has 14 residues. CDR3 residues: CASSQEAGASEQYF. CDR3 sequence (DNA): TGCGCCAGCAGCCAAGAAGCGGGCGCCTCCGAGCAGTACTTC.

V usage is TRBV11-2 and J usage is TRBJ2-7; TRBD2 matches at 9 bases. The CDR3 is 15 residues long. The germline V gene encodes CDR1 SGHAT and CDR2 FQNNGV. J was trimmed by 2 bases and V by 4 bases; bases with no gene match: 6. The CDR3 nucleotides read TGTGCCAGCAGCTCCTATAGCGGGAGAACCTACGAGCAGTACTTC. It encodes CASSSYSGRTYEQYF.

The chain carries TRBV18 and TRBJ2-3; TRBD1 is a possible D gene (6 bases). V was shortened by 0 bases and J by 3 bases, with 13 bases between the two germline ends. CDR1 and CDR2 (germline): KGHSH, LQKENI. CDR3 size: 16 residues. Written as DNA, the CDR3 is TGTGCCAGCTCACCACCGTGGCAGGGGTTGACAGATACGCAGTATTTT. Translating it yields CASSPPWQGLTDTQYF.

Here the CDR3 DNA reads TGTGCCACCCGGGCGGGGGGTTCAGAGACCCAGTACTTC. It yields the protein CATRAGGSETQYF. The chain recombines TRBV7-8 with TRBJ2-5; TRBD2 matches at 8 bases. The V gene end was trimmed by 10 bases and the J gene end by 4 bases; junction bases not matched to a gene: 8. The CDR3 has 13 amino acids. Germline values: CDR1 SGHVS, CDR2 FQNEAQ.

On this clone: Other DNA sequences in this sample translate to the same CDR3. The chain is built from TRBV6-1 and TRBJ2-7; 8 bases line up with TRBD2. This CDR3 spans 14 amino acids. V shed 5 bases and J 2 bases; nucleotides not matched to a gene: 5. Germline assignment: CDR1 MNHNS and CDR2 SASEGT. CDR3 residues: CASSRLAQAYEQYF. CDR3 sequence (DNA): TGTGCCAGCAGTAGACTAGCGCAAGCCTACGAGCAGTACTTC.

V is TRBV10-2 and J is TRBJ1-1, with D unclear. This CDR3 has 11 amino acids. Germline V lookup: CDR1 WSHSY, CDR2 SAAADI. V shed 6 bases and J shed 1 base, with 3 bases lying between them. The CDR3 loop is CASSKNTEAFF. In nucleotides, the CDR3 is TGCGCCAGCAGCAAGAACACTGAAGCTTTCTTT.

The chain couples TRBV5-1 to TRBJ2-2, with 8 bases that match TRBD2. Per germline, CDR1 SGHRS and CDR2 YFSETQ. This CDR3 comprises 17 residues. The J segment lost 1 base and the V segment lost 0 bases, leaving 5 bases of the junction unmatched. The CDR3 region is CASSLAGGRRNTGELFF. CDR3 in DNA: TGCGCCAGCAGCTTGGCCGGCGGGAGGAGGAACACCGGGGAGCTGTTTTTT. Full variable domain (outside the CDR3, taken from reference TRBV5-1 and TRBJ2-2): KAGVTQTPRYLIKTRGQQVTLSCSPISGHRSVSWYQQTPGQGLQFLFEYFSETQRNKGNFPGRFSGRQFSNSRSEMNVSTLELGDSALYLCASSLAGGRRNTGELFFGEGSRLTVL.

The table lists this clone with a few counts. The chain joins TRBV5-1 to TRBJ2-5; TRBD2 matches at 7 bases. Germline CDR1 reads SGHRS; CDR2 reads YFSETQ. There are 18 residues in the CDR3. Losses at the gene ends were 2 bases for V and 0 bases for J; bases not matched to a gene: 13. CDR3 protein: CASSLGLAALIDQETQYF. CDR3 nucleotide sequence: TGCGCCAGCAGCTTAGGTCTAGCGGCGCTCATAGACCAAGAGACCCAGTACTTC.

This chain uses TRBV7-8 with TRBJ1-2; 9 bases are shared with TRBD1. J was trimmed by 4 bases and V by 1 base; bases with no gene match: 7. Germline V lookup: CDR1 SGHVS, CDR2 FQNEAQ. The CDR3 runs to 16 residues. The CDR3 loop reads CASSLGGVGQGYGYTF. CDR3 sequence (DNA): TGTGCCAGCAGCTTAGGAGGAGTGGGACAGGGCTATGGCTACACCTTC.

There are a few counts of this clone. The rearrangement links TRBV5-1 to TRBJ2-1, with 14 bases aligning to TRBD2. The CDR3 runs to 16 residues. Germline values: CDR1 SGHRS, CDR2 YFSETQ. J gave up 7 bases and V 0 bases, and 3 bases lay outside the gene matches. The CDR3 here is CASSLVGTSGRNEQFF. The CDR3, as DNA: TGCGCCAGCAGCTTGGTGGGGACTAGCGGGAGAAATGAGCAGTTCTTC.

Details on this clone: The junction shows a germline mismatch at one end, possibly a read error. The chain carries TRBV7-9 and TRBJ2-2; possible D gene TRBD2, 5 bases. The CDR3 consists of 15 residues. Germline CDR1 SEHNR, CDR2 FQNEAQ (reference sequence). The CDR3 coding sequence is TGTGCCAGCAGCTTAGCTCTAGCTAACAGCGGGGAGCTGTTTTTT. This gives the protein CASSLALANSGELFF.

This clone came up a few times. CDR3 sequence reads: CASSLAGGSRDNEQFF. The CDR3 region has the DNA TGCGCCAGCAGCTTGGCCGGAGGGAGCCGGGACAATGAGCAGTTCTTC. The chain is built from TRBV5-1 and TRBJ2-1; weak D call: TRBD2 (6 bases). The CDR3 sequence is 16 residues long. Germline V gene data show CDR1 as SGHRS and CDR2 as YFSETQ. Deletions cut 0 bases from V and 5 bases from J, with 15 bases between.

The gene calls are TRBV4-2 and TRBJ2-7; no firm D call. This CDR3 region has 15 residues. The germline CDR1 and CDR2 sequences are LGHNA and YNFKEQ. V lost 0 bases and J 0 bases, leaving 9 bases between the germline ends. The CDR3 DNA sequence: TGTGCCAGCAGCCAAGATCCACAGCCCTCCTACGAGCAGTACTTC. Translating gives CASSQDPQPSYEQYF.

This clone was seen once. The rearrangement links TRBV19 to TRBJ2-5, with 7 nucleotides matching TRBD1. The CDR3 sequence is 13 residues long. The J segment lost 5 bases and the V segment lost 4 bases, leaving 4 bases of the junction unmatched. Germline values: CDR1 LNHDA, CDR2 SQIVND (reference sequence). The CDR3: CASSSTGAETQYF. The CDR3 DNA sequence: TGTGCCAGTAGTAGTACAGGGGCGGAGACCCAGTACTTC.

This CDR3 is CASSLLESANFYEQYF. For the CDR3, the DNA is TGTGCCAGCAGCTTATTGGAGAGCGCGAATTTCTACGAGCAGTACTTC. The genes are TRBV11-2 and TRBJ2-7; no definite D call. The germline V gene has CDR1 SGHAT and CDR2 FQNNGV. V gave up 2 bases and J gave up 3 bases, with 17 bases separating them. The CDR3 consists of 16 residues.

This chain joins TRBV7-3 and TRBJ2-5; D gene uncertain. The CDR3 contains 14 residues. Germline values: CDR1 SGHTA, CDR2 FQGTGA. Trimming removed 2 bases at V and 0 bases at J, with 7 bases between. The CDR3 here is CASSLGQNQETQYF. In DNA, the CDR3 is TGTGCCAGCAGCTTAGGGCAGAACCAAGAGACCCAGTACTTC.

A few counts support this clone. J is TRBJ2-3 and V is TRBV11-2; D might be TRBD1 (6 bases). Trimming removed 4 bases from V and 1 base from J, with 12 bases in between. The CDR3 runs 15 residues. Germline assignment: CDR1 SGHAT and CDR2 FQNNGV. The CDR3 is CASSSGGGGTDTQYF. CDR3 in DNA: TGTGCCAGCAGCTCTGGGGGCGGAGGCACAGATACGCAGTATTTT.

The chain has TRBV6-5 and TRBJ1-1; 8 bases are a match to TRBD1. This CDR3 has 14 amino acids. Unmatched junction bases numbered 3, after V lost 0 bases and J lost 6 bases. CDR1 MNHEY and CDR2 SVGAGI come from the germline V gene. CDR3 sequence reads: CASSYSRGHPEAFF. CDR3 DNA: TGTGCCAGCAGTTACTCCAGGGGGCACCCTGAAGCTTTCTTT.

This sequence joins TRBV19 and TRBJ2-5; no definite D call. Trimming stripped 5 bases from V and 5 bases from J, with 18 bases between. Germline loops: CDR1 LNHDA, CDR2 SQIVND (reference sequence). The CDR3 length is 15 residues. The CDR3: CASSHSSPPLETQYF. The CDR3, as DNA: TGTGCCAGTAGTCACAGCTCCCCACCCTTGGAGACCCAGTACTTC.

The sample holds one count of this clone. V usage is TRBV7-2 and J usage is TRBJ2-2, with a weak D call TRBD1 (5 bases). This CDR3 is 16 amino acids long. In germline, CDR1 is SGHTA, CDR2 FQGNSA. The ends were cut back, 5 bases at V and 5 bases at J, with 18 bases in the middle. DNA for the CDR3: TGTGCCAGCAGCCATGGATGGGGCGGTGGGACCGGGGAGCTGTTTTTT. Its protein is CASSHGWGGGTGELFF.

This clone was detected a few times. The identical CDR3 is also encoded by other nucleotide sequences in the sample. The chain recombines TRBV29-1 with TRBJ1-1, with 8 bases matching TRBD1. The ends lost 3 bases at V and 5 bases at J; junction bases unmatched: 8. The CDR3 extends over 14 amino acids. CDR1 and CDR2 (germline): SQVTM, ANQGSEA. Written as DNA, the CDR3 is TGCAGCGTTGAGATCGGACAGGGTGGAACTGAAGCTTTCTTT. Translation: CSVEIGQGGTEAFF.

This chain links TRBV5-1 with TRBJ2-7, with 9 bases identical to TRBD1. Germline lookup yields CDR1 SGHRS and CDR2 YFSETQ. J gave up 4 bases and V 2 bases, and 7 bases lay outside the gene matches. The length of the CDR3 is 15 residues. The CDR3 loop reads CASSFRQGGSYEQYF. CDR3 in DNA: TGCGCCAGCAGCTTTAGACAGGGGGGATCTTACGAGCAGTACTTC.

CDR3 protein: CASSVGASGYYNEQFF. CDR3 sequence (DNA): TGTGCCAGCAGCGTAGGCGCTAGCGGATACTACAATGAGCAGTTCTTC. The gene calls are TRBV9 and TRBJ2-1, with TRBD2 matching over 7 bases. V trimming: 0 bases; J trimming: 3 bases; junction bases outside the gene matches: 6. The germline gives CDR1 SGDLS, CDR2 YYNGEE. The CDR3 has 16 amino acids.

This chain links TRBV5-4 with TRBJ2-3, with 11 bases that match TRBD2. This CDR3 is 18 amino acids long. The germline V gene has CDR1 SGHNT and CDR2 YYREEE (reference sequence). Trimming at V came to 4 bases and at J to 1 base, leaving 11 bases not matched to a gene. CDR3 sequence: CASSGVTSGRVGTDTQYF. The CDR3 region has the DNA TGTGCCAGCAGCGGTGTTACTAGCGGGAGAGTTGGCACAGATACGCAGTATTTT.

The table lists this clone with a few counts. The chain couples TRBV27 to TRBJ1-1; TRBD1 is a possible D gene (5 bases). The CDR3 covers 13 residues. Germline V gene sequence: CDR1 MNHEY, CDR2 SMNVEV (reference sequence). V was pared by 6 bases and J by 7 bases, with 15 bases between. CDR3 residues: CASSWGEAYEAFF. The CDR3 coding sequence is TGTGCCAGCAGCTGGGGGGAGGCCTATGAAGCTTTCTTT.

The sample holds a few counts of this clone. The chain employs TRBV7-9 and TRBJ2-1, with 10 nucleotides matching TRBD2. The CDR3 is 16 amino acids. The J segment lost 0 bases and the V segment lost 7 bases, leaving 6 bases of the junction unmatched. CDR1 SEHNR and CDR2 FQNEAQ come from the germline V gene (reference sequence). The DNA for the CDR3 is TGTGCCAGCACCACTAGCGGGGCAAGCTCCTACAATGAGCAGTTCTTC. It translates to CASTTSGASSYNEQFF.

The V gene is TRBV29-1, the J gene TRBJ1-2; TRBD1 matches 8 bases. V gave up 1 base and J gave up 8 bases; unmatched junction bases: 9. Germline V gene data show CDR1 as SQVTM and CDR2 as ANQGSEA. This CDR3 has 14 amino acids. In DNA, the CDR3 is TGCAGCGTTGAAGGCCGGGACAGGTTTGGGGGCTACACCTTC. Residues: CSVEGRDRFGGYTF. Looking up the rest from reference TRBV29-1 and TRBJ1-2 gives the full variable domain: SAVISQKPSRDICQRGTSLTIQCQVDSQVTMMFWYRQQPGQSLTLIATANQGSEATYESGFVIDKFPISRPNLTFSTLTVSNMSPEDSSIYLCSVEGRDRFGGYTFGSGTRLTVV.

A few counts support this clone. V usage is TRBV7-2 and J usage is TRBJ1-1; D call uncertain. This CDR3 region has 14 residues. V was pared by 0 bases and J by 1 base, with 6 bases between. CDR1 is SGHTA, CDR2 FQGNSA, per germline. CDR3 DNA sequence: TGTGCCAGCAGCTTAGCATACGGGAACACTGAAGCTTTCTTT. It specifies CASSLAYGNTEAFF.

The CDR3 protein is CATSFPGLAGGGGETQYF. In nucleotides, the CDR3 is TGTGCCACCAGCTTCCCCGGACTAGCGGGAGGTGGAGGAGAGACCCAGTACTTC. The chain joins TRBV15 to TRBJ2-5; 14 nucleotides agree with TRBD2. The V gene's germline CDR1 is LNHNV and CDR2 YYDKDF (reference sequence). The V gene end was trimmed by 5 bases and the J gene end by 4 bases; junction bases not matched to a gene: 12. The CDR3 runs 18 residues.